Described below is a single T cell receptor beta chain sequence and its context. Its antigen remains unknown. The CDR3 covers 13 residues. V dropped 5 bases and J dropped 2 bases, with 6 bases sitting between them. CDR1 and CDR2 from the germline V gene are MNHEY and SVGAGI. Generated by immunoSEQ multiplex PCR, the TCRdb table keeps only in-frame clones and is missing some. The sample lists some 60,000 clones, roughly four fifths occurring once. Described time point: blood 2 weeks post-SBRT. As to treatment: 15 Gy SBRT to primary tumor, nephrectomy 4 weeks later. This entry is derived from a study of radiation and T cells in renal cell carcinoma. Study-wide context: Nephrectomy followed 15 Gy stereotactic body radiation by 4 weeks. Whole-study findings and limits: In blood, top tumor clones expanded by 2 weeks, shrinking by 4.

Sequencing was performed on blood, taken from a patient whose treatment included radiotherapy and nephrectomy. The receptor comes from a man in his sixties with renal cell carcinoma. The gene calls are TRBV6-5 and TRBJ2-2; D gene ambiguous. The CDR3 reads CASSGQNTGELFF. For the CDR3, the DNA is TGTGCCAGCAGTGGCCAAAACACCGGGGAGCTGTTTTTT.